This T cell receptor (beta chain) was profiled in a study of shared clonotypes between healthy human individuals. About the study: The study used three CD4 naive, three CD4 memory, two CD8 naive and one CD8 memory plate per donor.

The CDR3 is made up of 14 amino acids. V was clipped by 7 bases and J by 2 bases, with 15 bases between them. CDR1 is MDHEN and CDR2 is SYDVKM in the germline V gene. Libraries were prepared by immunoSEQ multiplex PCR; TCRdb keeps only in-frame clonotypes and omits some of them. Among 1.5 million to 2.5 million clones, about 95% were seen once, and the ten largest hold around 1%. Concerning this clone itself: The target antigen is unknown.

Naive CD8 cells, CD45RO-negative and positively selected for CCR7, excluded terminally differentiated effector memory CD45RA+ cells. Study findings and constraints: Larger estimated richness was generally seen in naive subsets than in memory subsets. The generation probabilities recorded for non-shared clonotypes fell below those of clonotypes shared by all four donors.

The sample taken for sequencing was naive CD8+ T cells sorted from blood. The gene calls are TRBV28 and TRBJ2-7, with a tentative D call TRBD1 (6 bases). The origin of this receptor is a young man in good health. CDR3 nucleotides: TGTGCCAGCAAGGGTCCGGCAGGGGCCTACGAGCAGTACTTC. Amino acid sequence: CASKGPAGAYEQYF.